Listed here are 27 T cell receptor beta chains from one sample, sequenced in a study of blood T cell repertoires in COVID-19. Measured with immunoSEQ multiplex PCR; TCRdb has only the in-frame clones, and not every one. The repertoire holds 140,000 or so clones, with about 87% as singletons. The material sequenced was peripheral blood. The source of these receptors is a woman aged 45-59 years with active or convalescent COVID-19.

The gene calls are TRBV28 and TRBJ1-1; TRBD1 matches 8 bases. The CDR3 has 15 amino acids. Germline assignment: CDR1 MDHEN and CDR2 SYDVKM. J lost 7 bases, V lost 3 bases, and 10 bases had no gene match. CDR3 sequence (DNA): TGTGCCAGCAGTTTCAGGGGGCGCCTGAATATTGAAGCTTTCTTT. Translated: CASSFRGRLNIEAFF.

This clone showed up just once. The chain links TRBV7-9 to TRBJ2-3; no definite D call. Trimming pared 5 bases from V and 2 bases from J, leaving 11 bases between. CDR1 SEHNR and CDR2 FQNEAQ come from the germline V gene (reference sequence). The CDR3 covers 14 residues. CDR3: CASSRQMYTDTQYF. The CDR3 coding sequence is TGTGCCAGCAGCCGTCAGATGTACACAGATACGCAGTATTTT.

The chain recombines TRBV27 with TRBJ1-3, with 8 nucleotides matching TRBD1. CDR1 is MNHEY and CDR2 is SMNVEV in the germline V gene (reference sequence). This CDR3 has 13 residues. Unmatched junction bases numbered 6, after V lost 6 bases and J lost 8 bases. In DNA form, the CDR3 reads TGTGCCAGCAGGCCAGGGGGCACAGACACCATATATTTT. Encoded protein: CASRPGGTDTIYF.

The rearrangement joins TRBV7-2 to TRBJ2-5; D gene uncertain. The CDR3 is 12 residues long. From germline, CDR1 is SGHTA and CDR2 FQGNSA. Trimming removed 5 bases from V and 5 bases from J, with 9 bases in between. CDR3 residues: CASSPARETQYF. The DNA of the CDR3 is TGTGCCAGCAGCCCCGCTAGGGAGACCCAGTACTTC.

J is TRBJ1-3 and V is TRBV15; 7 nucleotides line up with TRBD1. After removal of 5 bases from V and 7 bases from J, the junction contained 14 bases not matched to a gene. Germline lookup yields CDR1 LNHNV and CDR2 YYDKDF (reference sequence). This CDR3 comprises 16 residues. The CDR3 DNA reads TGTGCCACCAGCCCGGACCGGGACAGAGGATCCAACACCATATATTTT. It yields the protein CATSPDRDRGSNTIYF.

For the CDR3, the DNA is TGCGCCAGCAGCCAAGATCCAGAAGGAGCCTACAATGAGCAGTTCTTC. It translates to CASSQDPEGAYNEQFF. V and J are TRBV4-3 and TRBJ2-1; D is ambiguous. The germline CDR1 and CDR2 sequences are LGHNA and YSLEER. CDR3 size: 16 residues. Trimming stripped 0 bases from V and 2 bases from J, with 11 bases between.

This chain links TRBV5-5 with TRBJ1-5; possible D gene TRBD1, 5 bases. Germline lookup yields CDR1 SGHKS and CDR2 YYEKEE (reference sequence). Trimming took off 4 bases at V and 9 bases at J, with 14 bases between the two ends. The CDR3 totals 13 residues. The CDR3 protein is CASSPTGLTPQHF. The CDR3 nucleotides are TGTGCCAGCAGCCCAACAGGTCTAACGCCCCAGCATTTT.

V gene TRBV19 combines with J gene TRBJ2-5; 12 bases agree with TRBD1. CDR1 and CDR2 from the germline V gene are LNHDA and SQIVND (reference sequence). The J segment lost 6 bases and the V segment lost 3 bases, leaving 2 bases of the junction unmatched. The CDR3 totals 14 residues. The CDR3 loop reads CASSIGTGGKTQYF. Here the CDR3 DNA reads TGTGCCAGTAGTATTGGGACAGGGGGCAAGACCCAGTACTTC.

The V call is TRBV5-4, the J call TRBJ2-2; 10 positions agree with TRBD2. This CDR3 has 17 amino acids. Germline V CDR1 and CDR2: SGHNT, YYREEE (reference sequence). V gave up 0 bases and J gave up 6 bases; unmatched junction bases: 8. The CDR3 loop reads CASSLAWGSGRPGELFF. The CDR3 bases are TGTGCCAGCAGCTTGGCATGGGGTAGCGGGAGGCCCGGGGAGCTGTTTTTT.

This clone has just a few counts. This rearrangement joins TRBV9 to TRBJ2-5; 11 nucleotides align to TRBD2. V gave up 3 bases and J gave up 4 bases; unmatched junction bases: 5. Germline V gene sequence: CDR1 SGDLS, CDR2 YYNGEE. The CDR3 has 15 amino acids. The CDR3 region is CASSAGTSGLETQYF. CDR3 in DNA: TGTGCCAGCAGCGCAGGGACTAGCGGATTAGAGACCCAGTACTTC.

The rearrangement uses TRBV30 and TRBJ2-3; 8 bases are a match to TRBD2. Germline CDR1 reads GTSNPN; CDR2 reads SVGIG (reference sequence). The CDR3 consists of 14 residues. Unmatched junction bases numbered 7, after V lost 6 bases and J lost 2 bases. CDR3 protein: CACLQRGTTDTQYF. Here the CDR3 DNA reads TGTGCCTGCTTACAGCGGGGGACCACAGATACGCAGTATTTT.

The CDR3 is CAWSQAGSEGGYTF. In DNA form, the CDR3 reads TGTGCCTGGAGTCAAGCGGGGTCGGAAGGCGGCTACACCTTC. The V and J genes are TRBV30 and TRBJ1-2, with D hard to call. V shed 2 bases and J shed 8 bases, with 18 bases lying between them. Germline V gene sequence: CDR1 GTSNPN, CDR2 SVGIG (reference sequence). CDR3 length equals 14 residues. Together with reference TRBV30 and TRBJ1-2, the CDR3 gives the full variable domain: SQTIHQWPATLVQPVGSPLSLECTVEGTSNPNLYWYRQAAGRGLQLLFYSVGIGQISSEVPQNLSASRPQDRQFILSSKKLLLSDSGFYLCAWSQAGSEGGYTFGSGTRLTVV.

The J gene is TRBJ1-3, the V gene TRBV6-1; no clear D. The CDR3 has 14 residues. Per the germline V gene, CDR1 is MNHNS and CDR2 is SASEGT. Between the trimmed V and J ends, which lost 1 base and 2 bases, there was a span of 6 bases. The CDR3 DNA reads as TGTGCCAGCAGTGAAGGTACAGCTGGAAACACCATATATTTT. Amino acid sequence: CASSEGTAGNTIYF.

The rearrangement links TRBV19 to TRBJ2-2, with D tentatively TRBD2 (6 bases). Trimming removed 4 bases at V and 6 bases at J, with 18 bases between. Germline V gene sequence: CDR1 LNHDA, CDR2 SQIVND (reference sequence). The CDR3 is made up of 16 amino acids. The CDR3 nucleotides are TGTGCCAGTAGTAAATCACCGGGACTTATCCCCGGGGAGCTGTTTTTT. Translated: CASSKSPGLIPGELFF.

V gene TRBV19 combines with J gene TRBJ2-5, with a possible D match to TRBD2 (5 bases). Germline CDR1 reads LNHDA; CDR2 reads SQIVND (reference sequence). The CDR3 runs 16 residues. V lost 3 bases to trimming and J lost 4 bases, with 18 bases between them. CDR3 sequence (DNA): TGTGCCAGTAGTATGCCGGGAATTCCGGCCGTAGAGACCCAGTACTTC. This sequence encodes CASSMPGIPAVETQYF.

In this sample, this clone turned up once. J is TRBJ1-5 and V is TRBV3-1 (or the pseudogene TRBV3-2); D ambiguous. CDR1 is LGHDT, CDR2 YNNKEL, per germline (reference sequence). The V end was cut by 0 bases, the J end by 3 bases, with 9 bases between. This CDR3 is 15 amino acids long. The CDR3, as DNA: TGTGCCAGCAGCCAAGATTTACTAAACAATCAGCCCCAGCATTTT. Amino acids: CASSQDLLNNQPQHF.

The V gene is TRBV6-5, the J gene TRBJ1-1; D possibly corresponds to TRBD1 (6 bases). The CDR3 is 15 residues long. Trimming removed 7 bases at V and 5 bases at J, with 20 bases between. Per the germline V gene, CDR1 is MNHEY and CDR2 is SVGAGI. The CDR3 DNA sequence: TGTGCCAGCACCCGGGACACCACATTGGGGACTGAAGCTTTCTTT. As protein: CASTRDTTLGTEAFF.

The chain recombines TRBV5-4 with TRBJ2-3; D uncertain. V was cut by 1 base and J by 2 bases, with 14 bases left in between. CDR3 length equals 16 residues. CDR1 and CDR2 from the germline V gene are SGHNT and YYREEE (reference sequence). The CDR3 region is CASSLKLVGSTDTQYF. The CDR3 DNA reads TGTGCCAGCAGCTTGAAGCTTGTCGGTTCCACAGATACGCAGTATTTT. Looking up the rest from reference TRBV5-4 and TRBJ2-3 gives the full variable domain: ETGVTQSPTHLIKTRGQQVTLRCSSQSGHNTVSWYQQALGQGPQFIFQYYREEENGRGNFPPRFSGLQFPNYSSELNVNALELDDSALYLCASSLKLVGSTDTQYFGPGTRLTVL.

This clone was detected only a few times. The CDR3 reads CASSQGARVGYTF. In nucleotides, the CDR3 is TGTGCCAGCAGCCAGGGGGCGAGAGTGGGCTACACCTTC. The chain recombines TRBV3-1 (or the pseudogene TRBV3-2) with TRBJ1-2; tentative D call: TRBD1 (6 bases). V was pared by 3 bases and J by 8 bases, with 13 bases between. Germline lookup yields CDR1 LGHDT and CDR2 YNNKEL (reference sequence). This CDR3 region has 13 residues.

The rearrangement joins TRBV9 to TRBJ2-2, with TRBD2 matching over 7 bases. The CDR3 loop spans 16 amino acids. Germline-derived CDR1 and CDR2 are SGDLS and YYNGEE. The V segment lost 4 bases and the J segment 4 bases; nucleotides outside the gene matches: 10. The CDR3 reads CASSYVHGLGTGELFF. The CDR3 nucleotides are TGTGCCAGCAGCTACGTCCACGGACTAGGCACCGGGGAGCTGTTTTTT. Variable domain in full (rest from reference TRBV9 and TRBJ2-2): DSGVTQTPKHLITATGQRVTLRCSPRSGDLSVYWYQQSLDQGLQFLIQYYNGEERAKGNILERFSAQQFPDLHSELNLSSLELGDSALYFCASSYVHGLGTGELFFGEGSRLTVL.

The DNA of the CDR3 is TGTGCCAGCAGCTTAGGGGACACTTATCCAAGTAATTCACCCCTCCACTTT. This codes for CASSLGDTYPSNSPLHF. The rearrangement links TRBV7-2 to TRBJ1-6; tentative D call: TRBD1 (6 bases). CDR3 size: 17 residues. Trimming cost V 1 base and J 6 bases, with 16 bases left between them. Germline lookup yields CDR1 SGHTA and CDR2 FQGNSA.

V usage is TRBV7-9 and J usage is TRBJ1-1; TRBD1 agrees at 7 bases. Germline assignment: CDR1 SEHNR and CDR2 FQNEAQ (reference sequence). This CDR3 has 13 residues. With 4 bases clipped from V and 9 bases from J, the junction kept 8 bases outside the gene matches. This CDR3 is CASSSGQETKAFF. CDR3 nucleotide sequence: TGTGCCAGCAGCTCCGGACAGGAGACTAAAGCTTTCTTT.

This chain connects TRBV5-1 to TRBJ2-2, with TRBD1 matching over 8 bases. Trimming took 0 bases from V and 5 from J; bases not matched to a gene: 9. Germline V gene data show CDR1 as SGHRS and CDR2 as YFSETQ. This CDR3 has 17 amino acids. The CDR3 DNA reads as TGCGCCAGCAGCTTGGCCGTCCTGAGACAGGGGACCGGGGAGCTGTTTTTT. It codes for CASSLAVLRQGTGELFF.

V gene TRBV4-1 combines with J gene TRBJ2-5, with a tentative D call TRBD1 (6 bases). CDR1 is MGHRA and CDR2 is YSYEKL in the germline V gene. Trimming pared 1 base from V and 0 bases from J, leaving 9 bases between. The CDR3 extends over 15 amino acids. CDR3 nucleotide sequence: TGCGCCAGCAGCCAAGGGACAGCTTACCAAGAGACCCAGTACTTC. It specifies CASSQGTAYQETQYF.

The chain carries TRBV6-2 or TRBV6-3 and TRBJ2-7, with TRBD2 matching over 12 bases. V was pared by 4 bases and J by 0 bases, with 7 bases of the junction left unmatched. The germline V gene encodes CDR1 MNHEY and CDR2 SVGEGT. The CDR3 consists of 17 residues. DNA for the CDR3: TGTGCCAGCAGTTCCGAGGGACTAGCGGGCCGCTCCTACGAGCAGTACTTC. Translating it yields CASSSEGLAGRSYEQYF.

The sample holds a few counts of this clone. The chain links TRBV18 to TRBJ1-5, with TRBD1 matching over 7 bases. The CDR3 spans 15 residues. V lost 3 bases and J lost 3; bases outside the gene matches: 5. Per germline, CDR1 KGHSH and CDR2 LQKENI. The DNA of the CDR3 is TGTGCCAGCTCACCCAGCCAGGGGGACAATCAGCCCCAGCATTTT. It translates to CASSPSQGDNQPQHF.

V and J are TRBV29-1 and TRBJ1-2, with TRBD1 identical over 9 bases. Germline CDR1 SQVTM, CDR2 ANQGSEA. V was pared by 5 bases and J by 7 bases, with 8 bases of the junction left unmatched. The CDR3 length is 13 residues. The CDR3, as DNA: TGCAGCGTTTCCACAGGGGGCGCAGGTGGCTACACCTTC. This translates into CSVSTGGAGGYTF.